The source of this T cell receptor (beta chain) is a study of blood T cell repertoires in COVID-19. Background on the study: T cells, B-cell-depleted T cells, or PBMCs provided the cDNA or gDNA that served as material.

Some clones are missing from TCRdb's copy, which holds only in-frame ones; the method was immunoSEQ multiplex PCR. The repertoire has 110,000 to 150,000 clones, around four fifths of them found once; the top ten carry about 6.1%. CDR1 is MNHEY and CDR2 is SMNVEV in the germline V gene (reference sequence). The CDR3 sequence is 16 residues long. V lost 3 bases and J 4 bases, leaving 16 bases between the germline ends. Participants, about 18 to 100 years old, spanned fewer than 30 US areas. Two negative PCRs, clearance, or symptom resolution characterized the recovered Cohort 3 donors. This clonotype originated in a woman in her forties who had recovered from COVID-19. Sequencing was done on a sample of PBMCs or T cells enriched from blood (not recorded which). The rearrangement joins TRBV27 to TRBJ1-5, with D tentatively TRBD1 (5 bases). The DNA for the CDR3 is TGTGCCAGCAGTTTGCGCTCAGGGTTATGGAATCAGCCCCAGCATTTT. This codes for CASSLRSGLWNQPQHF.